Below are 3 T cell receptor beta chains sequenced from a single sample in a study of cytomegalovirus exposure and HLA in healthy donors. PCR was performed using 60 Vbeta and 13 Jbeta primers. Assay: immunoSEQ multiplex PCR; the TCRdb copy retains only in-frame clones and omits some. The table shows some 200,000 clones, with about 81% occurring only once. Source material: PBMCs. Receptors were obtained from a woman aged 18-29 years in good health and CMV-seronegative.

The DNA for the CDR3 is TGCGCCAGCAGCTTGGCCGGGGGACAGTTCTACGAGCAGTACTTC. This codes for CASSLAGGQFYEQYF. The gene calls are TRBV5-1 and TRBJ2-7, with D tentatively TRBD1 (7 bases). Germline CDR1 and CDR2: SGHRS and YFSETQ. The CDR3 loop spans 15 amino acids. V lost 0 bases to trimming and J lost 3 bases, with 13 bases between them.

The chain combines TRBV5-5 with TRBJ2-7; TRBD2 agrees at 7 bases. CDR3 size: 14 residues. The trim removed 7 bases at V and 0 bases at J, leaving 7 bases unmatched. Germline V gene lookup returns CDR1 SGHKS and CDR2 YYEKEE (reference sequence). The CDR3, as DNA: TGTGCCAGCGAATTGGGGAGGGGCTCCTACGAGCAGTACTTC. Protein: CASELGRGSYEQYF. Looking up the rest from reference TRBV5-5 and TRBJ2-7 gives the full variable domain: DAGVTQSPTHLIKTRGQQVTLRCSPISGHKSVSWYQQVLGQGPQFIFQYYEKEERGRGNFPDRFSARQFPNYSSELNVNALLLGDSALYLCASELGRGSYEQYFGPGTRLTVT.

The CDR3 here is CASSNRGSAKNIQYF. CDR3 DNA sequence: TGTGCCAGCAGTAACAGGGGGTCGGCCAAAAACATTCAGTACTTC. The chain links TRBV28 to TRBJ2-4; TRBD1 matches 8 bases. Losses at the gene ends were 5 bases for V and 1 base for J; bases not matched to a gene: 4. This CDR3 is 15 amino acids long. Germline V gives CDR1 MDHEN, CDR2 SYDVKM.